Listed below are T cell receptor beta chains from one sample, sequenced in a study of blood T cell repertoires in COVID-19. TCRdb keeps only in-frame clones here, not all; method: immunoSEQ multiplex PCR. The sample includes about 100,000 clones, approximately 92% of them seen just once. The sequenced material came from peripheral blood. The receptor source for this set is a man between 45 and 60 years old with active COVID-19. The CDR3 runs from the conserved cysteine through the conserved F or W. D genes are given only for firm matches. The listing skips clone size in some rows; elsewhere it reads once, few, many or a size class.

v_gene: TRBV24-1
abundance: -
d_gene: TRBD1
j_gene: TRBJ1-5
CDR3nt: TGTGCCATATCGGACAGGGTCGAGCAGCCCCAGCATTTT
CDR3aa: CAISDRVEQPQHF

v_gene: TRBV18
abundance: once
d_gene: -
j_gene: TRBJ2-7
CDR3nt: TGTGCCAGCTCACAGGCGGACAGCGAGCAGTACTTC
CDR3aa: CASSQADSEQYF

v_gene: TRBV12-3/TRBV12-4
abundance: -
d_gene: -
j_gene: TRBJ2-7
CDR3nt: TGTGCCAGCAGCTCAGGGGAAATCTACGAGCAGTACTTC
CDR3aa: CASSSGEIYEQYF

v_gene: TRBV19
abundance: -
d_gene: -
j_gene: TRBJ1-5
CDR3nt: TGTGCCAGTAGACCTCAGACAGGTATGAATCAGCCCCAGCATTTT
CDR3aa: CASRPQTGMNQPQHF

v_gene: TRBV30
abundance: -
d_gene: -
j_gene: TRBJ1-1
CDR3nt: TGTGCCTGGAGTGTTAACTTGAACACTGAAGCTTTCTTT
CDR3aa: CAWSVNLNTEAFF

v_gene: TRBV18
abundance: -
d_gene: TRBD2
j_gene: TRBJ2-7
CDR3nt: TGTGCCAGCTCGACCTCGGGCGGGAGTAACTACGAGCAGTACTTC
CDR3aa: CASSTSGGSNYEQYF

v_gene: TRBV18
abundance: -
d_gene: -
j_gene: TRBJ2-7
CDR3nt: TGTGCCAGCTCACCTGGGGCAGATGGCGAGCAGTACTTC
CDR3aa: CASSPGADGEQYF

v_gene: TRBV6-5
abundance: -
d_gene: TRBD1
j_gene: TRBJ2-1
CDR3nt: TGTGCCAGCACATCGGACAGGGGAGGTAATGAGCAGTTCTTC
CDR3aa: CASTSDRGGNEQFF

v_gene: TRBV13
abundance: -
d_gene: TRBD1
j_gene: TRBJ1-1
CDR3nt: TGTGCCAGCAGCTTAGAACAGGGGGTAGCTTTCTTT
CDR3aa: CASSLEQGVAFF

v_gene: TRBV7-3
abundance: -
d_gene: -
j_gene: TRBJ2-6
CDR3nt: TGTGCCAGCAGCCAACCTACAGGGTCTGGGGCCAACGTCCTGACTTTC
CDR3aa: CASSQPTGSGANVLTF

v_gene: TRBV28
abundance: -
d_gene: TRBD2
j_gene: TRBJ2-5
CDR3nt: TGTGCCAGCAGTGACTTAGCGGGAGCGGGGGAGACCCAGTACTTC
CDR3aa: CASSDLAGAGETQYF

v_gene: TRBV19
abundance: -
d_gene: -
j_gene: TRBJ1-1
CDR3nt: TGTGCCAGTAAGGGGCCCCAAATGAACACTGAAGCTTTCTTT
CDR3aa: CASKGPQMNTEAFF

v_gene: TRBV16
abundance: -
d_gene: TRBD2
j_gene: TRBJ2-1
CDR3nt: TGTGCCAGCAGCTGGGGACTAGTGGGCGAGCAGTTCTTC
CDR3aa: CASSWGLVGEQFF

v_gene: TRBV18
abundance: few
d_gene: -
j_gene: TRBJ2-7
CDR3nt: TGTGCCAGCTCACCAAATCCGGGAAGCTCCTACGAGCAGTACTTC
CDR3aa: CASSPNPGSSYEQYF

v_gene: TRBV2
abundance: -
d_gene: TRBD2
j_gene: TRBJ2-5
CDR3nt: TGTGCCAGCAGAACACTAGCGGGAGCTGAGACCCAGTACTTC
CDR3aa: CASRTLAGAETQYF

v_gene: TRBV24-1
abundance: few
d_gene: -
j_gene: TRBJ2-1
CDR3nt: TGTGCCACCAGTGATTTAGCCTTTGGTTCTGACAATGAGCAGTTCTTC
CDR3aa: CATSDLAFGSDNEQFF

v_gene: TRBV7-3
abundance: -
d_gene: -
j_gene: TRBJ2-2
CDR3nt: TGTGCCAGCAGCAAAAACCGGGAGTTCACCGGGGAGCTGTTTTTT
CDR3aa: CASSKNREFTGELFF

v_gene: TRBV5-5
abundance: -
d_gene: TRBD2
j_gene: TRBJ2-3
CDR3nt: TGTGCCAGCAGCTTGCCGGGGGGTACGCAGTATTTT
CDR3aa: CASSLPGGTQYF

v_gene: TRBV7-9
abundance: -
d_gene: TRBD1
j_gene: TRBJ2-7
CDR3nt: TGTGCCAGCAGCGCAGGACAGGGTGCCCACGAGCAGTACTTC
CDR3aa: CASSAGQGAHEQYF

v_gene: TRBV11-1
abundance: -
d_gene: TRBD1
j_gene: TRBJ2-1
CDR3nt: TGTGCCAGCAGCTTAAGGGGACAGGAGATTAGCAATGAGCAGTTCTTC
CDR3aa: CASSLRGQEISNEQFF

v_gene: TRBV19
abundance: -
d_gene: TRBD2
j_gene: TRBJ2-2
CDR3nt: TGTGCCAGTACCTCCAGAGGGACTAGCGGGGGCACCGGGGAGCTGTTTTTT
CDR3aa: CASTSRGTSGGTGELFF

v_gene: TRBV19
abundance: -
d_gene: -
j_gene: TRBJ2-3
CDR3nt: TGTGCCAGTAGTATAGGTTTCGGCACAGATACGCAGTATTTT
CDR3aa: CASSIGFGTDTQYF

v_gene: TRBV5-1
abundance: -
d_gene: TRBD1
j_gene: TRBJ1-1
CDR3nt: TGCGCCAGCAGCGTCCGGGACAGGGGCTCTGAAGCTTTCTTT
CDR3aa: CASSVRDRGSEAFF

v_gene: TRBV28
abundance: -
d_gene: -
j_gene: TRBJ1-5
CDR3nt: TGTGCCAGCAGTTTGTACCACGGGGGCAATCAGCCCCAGCATTTT
CDR3aa: CASSLYHGGNQPQHF

v_gene: TRBV6-6
abundance: once
d_gene: -
j_gene: TRBJ1-1
CDR3nt: TGTGCCAGCACCCTGACAGGGAACACTGAAGCTTTCTTT
CDR3aa: CASTLTGNTEAFF

v_gene: TRBV29-1
abundance: -
d_gene: TRBD1
j_gene: TRBJ2-3
CDR3nt: TGCAGCGTTGATCAGGACAGGTATACGCAGTATTTT
CDR3aa: CSVDQDRYTQYF

v_gene: TRBV7-8
abundance: once
d_gene: -
j_gene: TRBJ1-3
CDR3nt: TGTGCCAGCAGCTTAGGGGAACAGGTTTTCTCTGGAAACACCATATATTTT
CDR3aa: CASSLGEQVFSGNTIYF

v_gene: TRBV11-2
abundance: -
d_gene: -
j_gene: TRBJ1-2
CDR3nt: TGTGCCAGCAGCTTAACTTTTGGCTACACCTTC
CDR3aa: CASSLTFGYTF

v_gene: TRBV5-1
abundance: -
d_gene: -
j_gene: TRBJ2-1
CDR3nt: TGCGCCAGCAGCTTGATGGTTGACTCTAACTCCTACAATGAGCAGTTCTTC
CDR3aa: CASSLMVDSNSYNEQFF

v_gene: TRBV10-2
abundance: -
d_gene: TRBD1
j_gene: TRBJ1-4
CDR3nt: TGCGCCAGCAGTGAGTCGAGGGGACAGCCCCTAGGAAAACTGTTTTTT
CDR3aa: CASSESRGQPLGKLFF

v_gene: TRBV5-1
abundance: -
d_gene: TRBD1
j_gene: TRBJ2-3
CDR3nt: TGCGCCAGCAGTCCGACAGGGGAAGATACGCAGTATTTT
CDR3aa: CASSPTGEDTQYF

v_gene: TRBV2
abundance: -
d_gene: TRBD2
j_gene: TRBJ2-1
CDR3nt: TGTGCCAGCAGCGGGGGGACTAGCGGGATTTACAATGAGCAGTTCTTC
CDR3aa: CASSGGTSGIYNEQFF

v_gene: TRBV28
abundance: few
d_gene: -
j_gene: TRBJ1-1
CDR3nt: TGTGCCAGCAGTTTAAGCAGGGACACTGAAGCTTTCTTT
CDR3aa: CASSLSRDTEAFF

v_gene: TRBV5-6
abundance: -
d_gene: -
j_gene: TRBJ1-2
CDR3nt: TGTGCCAGCAGCTTGTTAATCTCCAAGGGGGGCTACACCTTC
CDR3aa: CASSLLISKGGYTF

v_gene: TRBV18
abundance: -
d_gene: -
j_gene: TRBJ2-1
CDR3nt: TGTGCCAGCTCACCCCTGGGGGGGCGGTCCCCCTACAATGAGCAGTTCTTC
CDR3aa: CASSPLGGRSPYNEQFF

v_gene: TRBV7-2
abundance: once
d_gene: TRBD2
j_gene: TRBJ2-1
CDR3nt: TGTGCCAGCAGCTTAGGGGGGAGGGCTGAGCAGTTCTTC
CDR3aa: CASSLGGRAEQFF

v_gene: TRBV5-1
abundance: -
d_gene: TRBD1
j_gene: TRBJ2-7
CDR3nt: TGCGCCAGCAGCTCCCGGGACAGGGGCAACGAGCAGTACTTC
CDR3aa: CASSSRDRGNEQYF

v_gene: TRBV27
abundance: -
d_gene: TRBD2
j_gene: TRBJ2-1
CDR3nt: TGTGCCAGCAGTCCCTGGGGTAGCGGGTGGTACAATGAGCAGTTCTTC
CDR3aa: CASSPWGSGWYNEQFF

v_gene: TRBV4-1
abundance: -
d_gene: TRBD1
j_gene: TRBJ2-1
CDR3nt: TGCGCCAGCAGCCGCTACGTTAGGGACAGCAATGAGCAGTTCTTC
CDR3aa: CASSRYVRDSNEQFF